What follows are 9 T cell receptor beta chains derived from one specimen sequenced in a study of lymphopenia after photon versus proton radiotherapy. TCRdb keeps only in-frame clones here, not all; method: immunoSEQ multiplex PCR. The data hold approximately 40,000 clones, with around 83% observed a single time. Specimen: peripheral blood, collected from a patient treated with proton-based radiotherapy. These receptors were collected from a woman in her 70s with pancreatic cancer. Some clones in this sample may be carry-over from other donors' samples.

The genes are TRBV11-2 and TRBJ1-4; D is unresolved. The CDR3 sequence is 15 residues long. Per the germline V gene, CDR1 is SGHAT and CDR2 is FQNNGV. V was clipped by 0 bases and J by 8 bases, with 13 bases between them. Written as DNA, the CDR3 is TGTGCCAGCAGCTTAGATTTGATACTGGGGGAAAAACTGTTTTTT. Its translation is CASSLDLILGEKLFF.

The chain is built from TRBV7-2 and TRBJ2-7; 9 bases are a match to TRBD1. V lost 3 bases, J lost 2 bases, and 5 bases stayed unmatched. CDR3 length: 15 residues. Germline V gene data show CDR1 as SGHTA and CDR2 as FQGNSA. The CDR3 DNA reads TGTGCCAGCAGCTTCGACAGGGGGGGAGCCTACGAGCAGTACTTC. Encoded protein: CASSFDRGGAYEQYF.

The chain carries TRBV6-5 and TRBJ2-7, with D perhaps matching TRBD2 (5 bases). The CDR3 sequence is 12 residues long. With 6 bases removed from V and 4 bases from J, the gap between germline ends came to 10 bases. The germline V gene encodes CDR1 MNHEY and CDR2 SVGAGI. CDR3 DNA: TGTGCCAGCAGGGACTTAAAGTACGAGCAGTACTTC. It translates to CASRDLKYEQYF.

The chain joins TRBV10-1 to TRBJ2-7, with D unclear. The CDR3 covers 13 residues. CDR1 and CDR2 from the germline V gene are WNHNN and SYGVQD (reference sequence). V lost 0 bases and J lost 7, with 10 bases in between. The CDR3 spells CASSESPRREQYF. DNA for the CDR3: TGCGCCAGCAGTGAGTCGCCTCGCAGGGAGCAGTACTTC.

This chain joins TRBV28 and TRBJ2-2; D is unclear. CDR1 is MDHEN and CDR2 is SYDVKM in the germline V gene. Trimming took off 3 bases at V and 4 bases at J, with 6 bases between the two ends. The CDR3 extends over 13 amino acids. CDR3 loop: CASSFPTTGELFF. The CDR3, as DNA: TGTGCCAGCAGTTTTCCCACCACCGGGGAGCTGTTTTTT.

This clone was seen more than once but under ten times. The chain employs TRBV5-4 and TRBJ2-6, with D possibly called TRBD1 or TRBD2 (5 bases each). The CDR3 is 16 residues long. The germline gives CDR1 SGHNT, CDR2 YYREEE (reference sequence). V was shortened by 6 bases and J by 3 bases, with 16 bases between the two germline ends. This chain's CDR3 is CASKLDRGFGANVLTF. DNA for the CDR3: TGTGCCAGCAAACTAGACAGAGGGTTTGGGGCCAACGTCCTGACTTTC. Supplemented by reference TRBV5-4 and TRBJ2-6, the full variable domain reads ETGVTQSPTHLIKTRGQQVTLRCSSQSGHNTVSWYQQALGQGPQFIFQYYREEENGRGNFPPRFSGLQFPNYSSELNVNALELDDSALYLCASKLDRGFGANVLTFGAGSRLTVL.

The gene calls are TRBV18 and TRBJ1-3; maybe TRBD1 (5 bases). V was clipped by 4 bases and J by 4 bases, with 11 bases between them. CDR3 length: 14 amino acids. CDR1 and CDR2 from the germline V gene are KGHSH and LQKENI. The CDR3 DNA sequence: TGTGCCAGCTCACGTCAGGGTTCCGGAAACACCATATATTTT. This gives the protein CASSRQGSGNTIYF.

The chain uses TRBV10-1 and TRBJ2-4, with a possible D match to TRBD1 (5 bases). The CDR3 covers 14 residues. CDR1 and CDR2 (germline): WNHNN, SYGVQD (reference sequence). The V and J ends lost 4 bases and 0 bases respectively, with 7 bases between them. The CDR3 coding sequence is TGCGCCAGCAGTGGACAGCTAGCCAAAAACATTCAGTACTTC. Its protein product is CASSGQLAKNIQYF.

Concerning this clone itself: At one end the junction does not follow the germline gene, possibly because of a read error. V is TRBV28 and J is TRBJ1-5; 7 bases are shared with TRBD1. The CDR3 sequence is 14 residues long. The germline CDR1 and CDR2 sequences are MDHEN and SYDVKM. The CDR3 nucleotides read TGTGCCAGCAGTTTCGTAGGGGGCAACCAGCCCCAGCATTTT. Amino acids: CASSFVGGNQPQHF.